This entry features one T cell receptor (beta chain) sequence. As processed by the authors: Amplification with reference gene primers provided the estimates of nucleated cell counts. Produced via immunoSEQ multiplex PCR; TCRdb's table is partial and in-frame only. V and J calls and clone size follow that table, whereas D and trimming were derived from the DNA. The sample records about 99,000 clones, roughly 84% being singletons. The data are from a study of blood T cell repertoires in COVID-19. Germline lookup yields CDR1 SNHLY and CDR2 FYNNEI. CDR3 size: 14 residues. Trimming pared 7 bases from V and 0 bases from J, leaving 10 bases between.

What was sequenced was peripheral blood. This chain uses TRBV2 with TRBJ1-5; D is uncertain. The TCR originated in a man in his 60s with acute or convalescent COVID-19. The CDR3 is CASTRDYSNQPQHF. The CDR3 DNA reads TGTGCCAGCACCCGGGATTATAGCAATCAGCCCCAGCATTTT.